What follows are 4 T cell receptor beta chains derived from one specimen sequenced in a study of blood T cell repertoires in COVID-19. Sequencing was performed with immunoSEQ multiplex PCR; in TCRdb, only in-frame clones are kept and a portion is missing. The data show 65,000 to 85,000 clones, around 87% seen once. Sequenced sample: peripheral blood. All receptors derive from a woman younger than 30 with acute or convalescent COVID-19.

J is TRBJ1-1 and V is TRBV7-9; 8 bases align to TRBD1. V trimming: 4 bases; J trimming: 0 bases; junction bases outside the gene matches: 7. The CDR3 loop spans 16 amino acids. CDR1 is SEHNR, CDR2 FQNEAQ, per germline (reference sequence). The CDR3 protein is CASSSLRGLMNTEAFF. The CDR3 nucleotides are TGTGCCAGCAGCTCTCTCAGGGGGCTTATGAACACTGAAGCTTTCTTT.

The rearrangement links TRBV21-1 to TRBJ2-1; TRBD2 reflects the table's D call only, with no check against the DNA. TRBV21-1 is noted as a pseudogene. This CDR3 is 15 amino acids long. CDR3 sequence reads: CASRLAASSYNEQFF. CDR3 coding DNA: TGTGCCAGCAGATTAGCGGCAAGCTCCTACAATGAGCAGTTCTTC.

V is TRBV30 and J is TRBJ1-1, with D maybe TRBD1 (6 bases). V shed 4 bases and J shed 5 bases, with 20 bases lying between them. This CDR3 has 15 amino acids. Germline V gene sequence: CDR1 GTSNPN, CDR2 SVGIG (reference sequence). The CDR3 DNA sequence: TGTGCCTGGACCAGGGGCAGGGGAAGGAGAACTGAAGCTTTCTTT. Translation gives CAWTRGRGRRTEAFF.

This chain connects TRBV7-9 to TRBJ1-2; perhaps TRBD1 as D (6 bases). The length of the CDR3 is 16 residues. The V and J ends lost 7 bases and 0 bases respectively, with 18 bases between them. Germline V gene lookup returns CDR1 SEHNR and CDR2 FQNEAQ (reference sequence). The CDR3 here is CASTKTGGTSNYGYTF. The CDR3 DNA reads as TGTGCCAGCACCAAGACGGGGGGCACCTCTAACTATGGCTACACCTTC.